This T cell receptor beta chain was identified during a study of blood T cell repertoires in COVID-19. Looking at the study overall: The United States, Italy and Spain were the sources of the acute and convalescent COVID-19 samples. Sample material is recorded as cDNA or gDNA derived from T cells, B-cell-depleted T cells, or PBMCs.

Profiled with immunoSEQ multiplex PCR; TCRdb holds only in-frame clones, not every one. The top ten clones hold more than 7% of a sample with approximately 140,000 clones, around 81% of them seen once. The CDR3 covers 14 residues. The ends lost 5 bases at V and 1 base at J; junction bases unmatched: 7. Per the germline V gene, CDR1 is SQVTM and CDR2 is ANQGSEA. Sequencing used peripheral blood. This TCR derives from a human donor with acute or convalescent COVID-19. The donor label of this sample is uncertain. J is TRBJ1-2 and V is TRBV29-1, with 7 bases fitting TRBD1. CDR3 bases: TGCAGCGTTACGACAGGGACTTATAACTATGGCTACACCTTC. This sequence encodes CSVTTGTYNYGYTF.